The 15 T cell receptor beta chains reported below all come from one sample, sequenced in a study of siplizumab effects on memory and regulatory T cells. Sequenced by immunoSEQ multiplex PCR; TCRdb stores in-frame clones only, minus some. The sample lists more than 85,000 clones; roughly nine tenths were seen once. Sequenced input: CD4+ T cells sorted from blood. These receptors were collected from a human donor in good health.

V and J are TRBV19 and TRBJ1-1, with a weak D call TRBD1 (6 bases). Germline CDR1 and CDR2: LNHDA and SQIVND (reference sequence). CDR3 length: 16 amino acids. Trimming took 5 bases from V and 1 from J, leaving 17 bases between them. The CDR3 DNA reads TGTGCCAGTAGTGGGGCAAAGGGGGTCCCGAACACTGAAGCTTTCTTT. Protein: CASSGAKGVPNTEAFF.

The chain combines TRBV19 with TRBJ2-7, with TRBD1 as a possible D gene (5 bases). Between the trimmed V and J ends, which lost 1 base and 0 bases, there was a span of 7 bases. The CDR3 covers 14 residues. Germline V gives CDR1 LNHDA, CDR2 SQIVND (reference sequence). CDR3 nucleotides: TGTGCCAGTAGTATAGGCAGGGACTCCTACGAGCAGTACTTC. This translates into CASSIGRDSYEQYF.

This rearrangement joins TRBV10-3 to TRBJ1-5; D is ambiguous. Germline V CDR1 and CDR2: ENHRY, SYGVKD. This CDR3 spans 13 amino acids. V was shortened by 0 bases and J by 4 bases, with 4 bases between the two germline ends. CDR3 amino acids: CAISESMNQPQHF. The CDR3 DNA is TGTGCCATCAGTGAGTCCATGAATCAGCCCCAGCATTTT.

This clone was recorded a few times. The V and J genes are TRBV2 and TRBJ2-2; D is unclear. The CDR3 sequence is 15 residues long. Germline values: CDR1 SNHLY, CDR2 FYNNEI. V was pared by 2 bases and J by 16 bases, with 23 bases between. CDR3 DNA: TGTGCCAGCAGTGAAAATTTGGCAGGCTCTCAAGGCGGGTTTTTT. Its protein product is CASSENLAGSQGGFF.

The chain has TRBV4-2 and TRBJ2-2; no clear D gene. Trimming took 0 bases from V and 8 from J, leaving 10 bases between them. Looked up from germline, CDR1 is LGHNA and CDR2 is YNFKEQ. The CDR3 loop spans 14 amino acids. CDR3 nucleotides: TGTGCCAGCAGCCAAGATGACGCTTTTGGGGAGCTGTTTTTT. This sequence encodes CASSQDDAFGELFF.

The chain joins TRBV6-6 to TRBJ2-7, with 7 bases matching TRBD2. In germline, CDR1 is MNHNY, CDR2 SVGAGI (reference sequence). After removal of 7 bases from V and 4 bases from J, the junction contained 7 bases not matched to a gene. The CDR3 has 13 residues. The CDR3: CASTQWRGYEQYF. In DNA form, the CDR3 reads TGTGCCAGCACCCAGTGGCGGGGGTACGAGCAGTACTTC.

This clone was counted a single time. This chain connects TRBV11-2 to TRBJ2-7; 8 positions agree with TRBD1. This CDR3 has 15 residues. The ends lost 5 bases at V and 12 bases at J; junction bases unmatched: 18. From germline, CDR1 is SGHAT and CDR2 FQNNGV. This CDR3 reads CASSPQRGTGNRLYF. In DNA form, the CDR3 reads TGTGCCAGCAGCCCTCAGCGTGGGACAGGCAATCGACTGTACTTC. The full variable domain, in which reference TRBV11-2 and TRBJ2-7 provide the parts outside the CDR3, is EAGVAQSPRYKIIEKRQSVAFWCNPISGHATLYWYQQILGQGPKLLIQFQNNGVVDDSQLPKDRFSAERLKGVDSTLKIQPAKLEDSAVYLCASSPQRGTGNRLYFGPGTRLTVT.

This clone was seen only once. The J gene is TRBJ2-2, the V gene TRBV11-1; D gene ambiguous. V was trimmed by 4 bases and J by 4 bases, leaving 7 bases between them. Per the germline V gene, CDR1 is SGHAT and CDR2 is FQDESV (reference sequence). The CDR3 is made up of 13 amino acids. DNA for the CDR3: TGTGCCAGCAGCTCCTCAATCACCGGGGAGCTGTTTTTT. Its translation is CASSSSITGELFF.

The chain uses TRBV4-1 and TRBJ2-1; D not certain. CDR3 length: 12 amino acids. CDR1 is MGHRA and CDR2 is YSYEKL in the germline V gene. V was shortened by 0 bases and J by 9 bases, with 6 bases between the two germline ends. The CDR3 DNA sequence: TGCGCCAGCAGCCAAGACATAGGTGAGCAGTTCTTC. It specifies CASSQDIGEQFF.

The chain links TRBV30 to TRBJ1-5; the D is unclear. This CDR3 spans 14 amino acids. CDR1 is GTSNPN and CDR2 is SVGIG in the germline V gene (reference sequence). V was shortened by 0 bases and J by 5 bases, with 11 bases between the two germline ends. The DNA of the CDR3 is TGTGCCTGGAGTGTACGGTTTCAGGATCAGCCCCAGCATTTT. This gives the protein CAWSVRFQDQPQHF.

The V gene is TRBV2, the J gene TRBJ2-1, with D perhaps TRBD1 (6 bases). V was cut by 7 bases and J by 1 base, with 11 bases left in between. This CDR3 region has 14 residues. Per germline, CDR1 SNHLY and CDR2 FYNNEI. The DNA for the CDR3 is TGTGCCAGCATGAACCAGGGGTCCTACAATGAGCAGTTCTTC. Protein: CASMNQGSYNEQFF.

The V and J genes are TRBV29-1 and TRBJ2-3, with 11 bases that match TRBD1. The CDR3 length is 14 residues. The trim removed 6 bases at V and 5 bases at J, leaving 7 bases unmatched. Germline V gene data show CDR1 as SQVTM and CDR2 as ANQGSEA. The CDR3 region is CSVTGTGGGDTQYF. CDR3 DNA sequence: TGCAGCGTCACCGGGACAGGGGGTGGAGATACGCAGTATTTT.

The chain joins TRBV15 to TRBJ1-4; possible D gene TRBD1, 6 bases. Germline V lookup: CDR1 LNHNV, CDR2 YYDKDF (reference sequence). The CDR3 extends over 19 amino acids. Trimming removed 1 base at V and 0 bases at J, with 18 bases between. CDR3 bases: TGTGCCACCAGCAGAGGCATCGCGGGGGCCAAACCAACTAATGAAAAACTGTTTTTT. Protein sequence: CATSRGIAGAKPTNEKLFF.

This clone has a single count. The rearrangement links TRBV5-1 to TRBJ2-4, with D perhaps matching TRBD1 (5 bases). The length of the CDR3 is 14 residues. From germline, CDR1 is SGHRS and CDR2 YFSETQ. V dropped 0 bases and J dropped 8 bases, with 12 bases sitting between them. The DNA of the CDR3 is TGCGCCAGCAGCTTGGGACAGTGGGGCCACATTCAGTACTTC. Encoded protein: CASSLGQWGHIQYF.

This clone appeared a single time. The gene calls are TRBV7-2 and TRBJ2-7, with 12 bases matching TRBD2. CDR1 and CDR2 (germline): SGHTA, FQGNSA. The CDR3 sequence is 15 residues long. V shed 3 bases and J 2 bases; nucleotides not matched to a gene: 2. This CDR3 is CASSLGLAGTYEQYF. In DNA, the CDR3 is TGTGCCAGCAGCTTGGGACTAGCGGGTACCTACGAGCAGTACTTC.